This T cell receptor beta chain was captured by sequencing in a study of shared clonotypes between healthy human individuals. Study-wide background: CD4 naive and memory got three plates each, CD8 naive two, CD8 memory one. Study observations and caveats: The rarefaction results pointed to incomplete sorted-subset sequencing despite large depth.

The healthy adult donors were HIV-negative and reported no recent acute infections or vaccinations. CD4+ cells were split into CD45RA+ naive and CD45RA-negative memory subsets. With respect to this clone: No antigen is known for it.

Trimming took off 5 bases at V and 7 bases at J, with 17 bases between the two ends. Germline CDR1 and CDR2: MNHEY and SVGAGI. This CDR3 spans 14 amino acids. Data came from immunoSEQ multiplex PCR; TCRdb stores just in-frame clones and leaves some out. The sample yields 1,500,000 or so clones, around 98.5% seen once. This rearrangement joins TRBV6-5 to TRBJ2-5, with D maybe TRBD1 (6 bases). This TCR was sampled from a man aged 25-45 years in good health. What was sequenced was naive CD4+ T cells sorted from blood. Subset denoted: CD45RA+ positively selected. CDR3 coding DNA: TGTGCCAGCAGTCCCGACAGCCCCAGGGGGACCCAGTACTTC. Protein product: CASSPDSPRGTQYF.